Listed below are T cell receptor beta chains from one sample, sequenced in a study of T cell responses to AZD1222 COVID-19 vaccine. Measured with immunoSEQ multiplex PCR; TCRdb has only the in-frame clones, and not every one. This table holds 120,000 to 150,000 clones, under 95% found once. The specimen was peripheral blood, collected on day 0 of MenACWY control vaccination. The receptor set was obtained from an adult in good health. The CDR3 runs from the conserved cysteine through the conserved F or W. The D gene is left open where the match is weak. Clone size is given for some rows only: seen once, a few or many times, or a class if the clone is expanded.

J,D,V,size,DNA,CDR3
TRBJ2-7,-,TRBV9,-,TGTGCCAGCAGCGTAGGGGCAGGGAGATACGAGCAGTACTTC,CASSVGAGRYEQYF
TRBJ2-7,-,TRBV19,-,TGTGCCAGTAGTATGGGACACCTAGCCCAGGAGCAGTACTTC,CASSMGHLAQEQYF
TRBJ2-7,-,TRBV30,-,TGTGCCTGGAGTGTACGAGCCTACGAGCAGTACTTC,CAWSVRAYEQYF
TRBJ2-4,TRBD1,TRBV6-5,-,TGTGCCAGCAGTACAGGGGGCGCAACCAAAAACATTCAGTACTTC,CASSTGGATKNIQYF
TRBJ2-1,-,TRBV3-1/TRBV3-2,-,TGTGCCAGCAGCGCAGAACCTAACAGGTGGACCTACAATGAGCAGTTCTTC,CASSAEPNRWTYNEQFF
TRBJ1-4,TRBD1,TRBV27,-,TGTGCCAGCAGTTCGACAGGGGTCCAAGAAAAACTGTTTTTT,CASSSTGVQEKLFF
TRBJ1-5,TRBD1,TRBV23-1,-,TGCGCCAGCAGTCAATGGGGCGGACAGGGGGGAAATCAGCCCCAGCATTTT,CASSQWGGQGGNQPQHF
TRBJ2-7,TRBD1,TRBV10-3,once,TGTGCCATCAAGTTTGACAGGGCAGCCTACGAGCAGTACTTC,CAIKFDRAAYEQYF
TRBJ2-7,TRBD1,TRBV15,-,TGTGCCACCAGCGGCCGTCTTAGGACAGGGAGGTACGAGCAGTACTTC,CATSGRLRTGRYEQYF
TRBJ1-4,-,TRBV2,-,TGTGCCACAAAGACCGGGACGGGGGCCATTGCAACTAATGAAAAACTGTTTTTT,CATKTGTGAIATNEKLFF
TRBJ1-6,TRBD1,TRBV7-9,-,TGTGCCAGCAGCTTTGGACAGGGAGGCTCACCCCTCCACTTT,CASSFGQGGSPLHF
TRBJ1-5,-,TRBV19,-,TGTGCCAGTAGTAGAAGGACCCAAGCAGGCAATCAGCCCCAGCATTTT,CASSRRTQAGNQPQHF
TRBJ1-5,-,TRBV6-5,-,TGTGCCAGCGGCTCCCCTTATAGCAATCAGCCCCAGCATTTT,CASGSPYSNQPQHF
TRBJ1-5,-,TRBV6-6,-,TGTGCCAGCAGTTACTCGAACATGGGCAATCAGCCCCAGCATTTT,CASSYSNMGNQPQHF
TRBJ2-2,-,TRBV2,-,TGTGCCAGCAATTATAAGGGCACCGGGGAGCTGTTTTTT,CASNYKGTGELFF
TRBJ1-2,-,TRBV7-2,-,TGTGCCAGCAGCTTAGTCATTAACTATGGCTACACCTTC,CASSLVINYGYTF
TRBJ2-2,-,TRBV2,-,TGTGCCAGCAGGGGTTTCGGACAGGGACTAAGCAGCACCGGGGAGCTGTTTTTT,CASRGFGQGLSSTGELFF
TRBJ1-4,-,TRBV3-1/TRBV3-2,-,TGTGCCAGCAGCCAACTTGAAAAACTGTTTTTT,CASSQLEKLFF
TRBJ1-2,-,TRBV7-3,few,TGTGCCAGCAGCCCGTTACCCGGTGACTATGGCTACACCTTC,CASSPLPGDYGYTF
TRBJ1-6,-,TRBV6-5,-,TGTGCCAGCCTCCCGCGAGGACGAAGTGATTCACCCCTCCACTTT,CASLPRGRSDSPLHF
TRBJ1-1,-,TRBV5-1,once,TGCGCCAGCATCCCGTACCCGGGTTCCCCCGGGGAAGCTTTCTTT,CASIPYPGSPGEAFF
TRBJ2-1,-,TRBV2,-,TGTGCCAGCAGGGGTGACGGGAGCTCCTACAATGAGCAGTTCTTC,CASRGDGSSYNEQFF